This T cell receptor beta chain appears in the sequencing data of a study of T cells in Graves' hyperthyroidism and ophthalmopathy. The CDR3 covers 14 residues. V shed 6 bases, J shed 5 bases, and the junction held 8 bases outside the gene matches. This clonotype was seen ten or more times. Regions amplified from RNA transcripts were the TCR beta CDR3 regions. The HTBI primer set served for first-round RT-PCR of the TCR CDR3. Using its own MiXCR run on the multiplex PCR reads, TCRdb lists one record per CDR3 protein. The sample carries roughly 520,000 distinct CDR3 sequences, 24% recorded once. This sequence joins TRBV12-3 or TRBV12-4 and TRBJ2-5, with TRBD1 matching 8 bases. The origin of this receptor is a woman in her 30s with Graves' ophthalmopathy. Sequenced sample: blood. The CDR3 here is CASSNTGGWETQYF. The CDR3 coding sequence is TGTGCCAGCAGCAATACAGGGGGTTGGGAGACCCAGTACTTC.